The 20 T cell receptor beta chains presented below share a single source sample, sequenced in a study of spatial heterogeneity in lung cancer. Time point here: sample taken at primary tumor resection. The input material, whole RNA from tumor, nontumor lung or frozen PBMC, was sequenced unsorted. TCRdb reprocessed the 5' RACE reads via MiXCR and lists one record per CDR3 protein. The profile shows roughly 3,200 distinct CDR3 sequences, 15% to 20% of them singletons. The source material was PBMCs, sampled at surgery. The receptors originated from a female donor with early-stage non-small cell lung cancer.

This clonotype was detected ten times or more. The rearrangement joins TRBV5-4 to TRBJ2-2, with 9 bases matching TRBD2. With 8 bases clipped from V and 5 bases from J, the junction kept 7 bases outside the gene matches. The CDR3 spans 14 residues. The germline CDR1 and CDR2 sequences are SGHNT and YYREEE (reference sequence). Here the CDR3 DNA reads TGTGCCAGTTGGGAAGCGGGAGGAACCGGGGAGCTGTTTTTT. This sequence encodes CASWEAGGTGELFF. Full variable domain (rest looked up from reference TRBV5-4 and TRBJ2-2): ETGVTQSPTHLIKTRGQQVTLRCSSQSGHNTVSWYQQALGQGPQFIFQYYREEENGRGNFPPRFSGLQFPNYSSELNVNALELDDSALYLCASWEAGGTGELFFGEGSRLTVL.

This clonotype came up many times. The chain has TRBV7-9 and TRBJ2-7, with D maybe TRBD1 (6 bases). Per germline, CDR1 SEHNR and CDR2 FQNEAQ (reference sequence). Trimming shortened V by 2 bases and J by 6 bases, and 14 bases separated the two germline ends. The CDR3 consists of 14 residues. The CDR3 nucleotides read TGTGCCAGCAGCTTACTGGGGGCCCTGGGCGAGCAGTACTTC. The encoded protein is CASSLLGALGEQYF.

This clonotype was detected only a few times. The chain has TRBV29-1 and TRBJ2-1; perhaps D is TRBD1 or TRBD2 (5 bases each). Looked up from germline, CDR1 is SQVTM and CDR2 is ANQGSEA. Trimming cost V 6 bases and J 9 bases, with 18 bases left between them. The CDR3 spans 13 residues. The CDR3 nucleotides read TGCAGCGTCCGAACCGGGACCCCAGGTGAGCAGTTCTTC. It codes for CSVRTGTPGEQFF.

CDR3 coding DNA: TGCAGTGCTCCAGAAGACTCAACCTACGAGCAGTACTTC. Translated: CSAPEDSTYEQYF. The V call is TRBV20-1, the J call TRBJ2-7; D is undetermined. Germline V gene lookup returns CDR1 DFQATT and CDR2 SNEGSKA (reference sequence). This CDR3 has 13 residues. The V and J ends lost 5 bases and 2 bases respectively, with 13 bases between them.

At least ten counts were recorded for this clonotype. The chain employs TRBV3-1 and TRBJ2-7, with TRBD2 matching over 13 bases. The CDR3 has 15 residues. The J segment lost 3 bases and the V segment lost 5 bases, leaving 4 bases of the junction unmatched. The V gene's germline CDR1 is LGHDT and CDR2 YNNKEL (reference sequence). The DNA of the CDR3 is TGTGCCAGCAGCTTAGGACTAGCGGGGGACTACGAGCAGTACTTC. Translation: CASSLGLAGDYEQYF.

The chain couples TRBV3-1 to TRBJ2-1; D gene ambiguous. Trimming took off 0 bases at V and 3 bases at J, with 6 bases between the two ends. Germline-derived CDR1 and CDR2 are LGHDT and YNNKEL (reference sequence). There are 14 residues in the CDR3. CDR3 DNA sequence: TGTGCCAGCAGCCAAGAATACGACTACAATGAGCAGTTCTTC. Residues: CASSQEYDYNEQFF.

This clonotype has a count of ten or more. This chain links TRBV28 with TRBJ2-3; D is unresolved. Germline loops: CDR1 MDHEN, CDR2 SYDVKM. This CDR3 spans 12 amino acids. The V gene lost 5 bases and the J gene lost 7 bases, with 10 bases spanning the gap. The DNA for the CDR3 is TGTGCCAGCAGTACGCAACTAAATACGCAGTATTTT. It codes for CASSTQLNTQYF.

This clonotype was detected ten times or more. The CDR3 DNA is TGTGCCAGCAACGACTACGCGACGAACACCGGGGAGCTGTTTTTT. Translation gives CASNDYATNTGELFF. This chain connects TRBV27 to TRBJ2-2; TRBD2 is a possible D gene (5 bases). The CDR3 is 15 residues long. V lost 7 bases and J lost 0, with 12 bases in between. Looked up from germline, CDR1 is MNHEY and CDR2 is SMNVEV (reference sequence).

This clonotype has ten or more counts. The chain links TRBV11-2 to TRBJ2-6; 10 nucleotides line up with TRBD2. CDR1 and CDR2 (germline): SGHAT, FQNNGV. The CDR3 runs 19 residues. The trim removed 5 bases at V and 0 bases at J, leaving 10 bases unmatched. The CDR3 nucleotides are TGTGCCAGCAGCCCCACGACTAGCGGGCCCCTCTCTGGGGCCAACGTCCTGACTTTC. It yields the protein CASSPTTSGPLSGANVLTF.

The chain has TRBV7-2 and TRBJ2-7, with D perhaps matching TRBD2 (6 bases). The CDR3 covers 13 residues. CDR1 and CDR2 from the germline V gene are SGHTA and FQGNSA. Deletions cut 6 bases from V and 6 bases from J, with 15 bases between. CDR3 bases: TGTGCCAGCAGTCCGATGCGGGGTGCCGAGCAGTACTTC. It yields the protein CASSPMRGAEQYF.

This clonotype was counted between two and nine times. The rearrangement uses TRBV27 and TRBJ2-3; 11 nucleotides line up with TRBD2. Germline CDR1 is MNHEY and CDR2 is SMNVEV (reference sequence). V lost 1 base and J lost 4; bases outside the gene matches: 4. The CDR3 loop spans 16 amino acids. CDR3 in amino acids: CASSLLTSGASDTQYF. The CDR3 DNA sequence: TGTGCCAGCAGTTTATTGACTAGCGGGGCATCAGATACGCAGTATTTT.

This clonotype has at least ten counts. The genes are TRBV28 and TRBJ2-1; TRBD2 aligns across 12 bases. Per the germline V gene, CDR1 is MDHEN and CDR2 is SYDVKM. The CDR3 covers 17 residues. Losses at the gene ends were 3 bases for V and 3 bases for J; bases not matched to a gene: 6. The CDR3 DNA reads as TGTGCCAGCAGTTTCCTAGCGGGAGGGCCGTACTACAATGAGCAGTTCTTC. Translated: CASSFLAGGPYYNEQFF.

This clonotype was counted ten times or more. The chain recombines TRBV5-1 with TRBJ2-1; 7 nucleotides line up with TRBD1. The germline V gene has CDR1 SGHRS and CDR2 YFSETQ. After removal of 7 bases from V and 9 bases from J, the junction contained 13 bases not matched to a gene. This CDR3 has 14 residues. CDR3 protein: CASQRGQVVAEQFF. CDR3 nucleotides: TGCGCCAGCCAGCGCGGACAGGTAGTTGCTGAGCAGTTCTTC.

The chain links TRBV19 to TRBJ1-2; unclear D gene. Germline CDR1 and CDR2: LNHDA and SQIVND (reference sequence). V dropped 7 bases and J dropped 2 bases, with 14 bases sitting between them. The CDR3 is made up of 14 amino acids. In DNA form, the CDR3 reads TGTGCCAGTAATAGAAGGACGGCGAACTATGGCTACACCTTC. Amino acid sequence: CASNRRTANYGYTF.

In this sample, this clonotype is medium-sized (0.01 to 0.1%). The rearrangement joins TRBV5-6 to TRBJ1-1; D is ambiguous. The V and J ends lost 3 bases and 0 bases respectively, with 9 bases between them. The CDR3 is made up of 14 amino acids. Per the germline V gene, CDR1 is SGHDT and CDR2 is YYEEEE. The CDR3 coding sequence is TGTGCCAGCAGCTCGTTAACTTTGAACACTGAAGCTTTCTTT. Its protein is CASSSLTLNTEAFF.

This sequence joins TRBV7-9 and TRBJ2-7, with a tentative D call TRBD2 (5 bases). The V gene's germline CDR1 is SEHNR and CDR2 FQNEAQ (reference sequence). CDR3 length: 12 residues. V was cut by 1 base and J by 9 bases, with 10 bases left in between. The CDR3 loop reads CASSLVSGLQYV. The CDR3 bases are TGTGCCAGCAGCTTAGTTTCGGGGTTGCAGTACGTC.

Within the sample, this clonotype is large. The CDR3 coding sequence is TGTGCCAGCGGGGGGGGAGATCAGCCCCAGCATTTT. This translates into CASGGGDQPQHF. This chain joins TRBV28 and TRBJ1-5, with D possibly TRBD1 on 5 matching bases. The ends were cut back, 8 bases at V and 5 bases at J, with 10 bases in the middle. In germline, CDR1 is MDHEN, CDR2 SYDVKM. CDR3 length equals 12 residues.

This clonotype was observed many times. This sequence joins TRBV7-9 and TRBJ2-3; no clear D. The CDR3 loop spans 13 amino acids. Germline CDR1 and CDR2: SEHNR and FQNEAQ (reference sequence). Trimming took off 7 bases at V and 3 bases at J, with 11 bases between the two ends. The CDR3, as DNA: TGTGCCAGCAACTTTCAAGGTACAGATACGCAGTATTTT. Its protein is CASNFQGTDTQYF.

This clonotype was counted between two and nine times. This chain joins TRBV7-8 and TRBJ2-7; D uncertain. Trimming took 1 base from V and 1 from J, leaving 14 bases between them. Germline V gene sequence: CDR1 SGHVS, CDR2 FQNEAQ. CDR3 length: 16 residues. CDR3 DNA: TGTGCCAGCAGCTTAGGTTACGGGCAGGTATCCTACGAGCAGTACGTC. Translation: CASSLGYGQVSYEQYV.

Many counts were recorded for this clonotype. V and J are TRBV6-5 and TRBJ1-1; no clear D gene. Germline CDR1 is MNHEY and CDR2 is SVGAGI. CDR3 length equals 11 residues. V dropped 6 bases and J dropped 10 bases, with 12 bases sitting between them. The CDR3 protein is CASRDPLGAFF. CDR3 nucleotides: TGTGCCAGCAGAGACCCCCTGGGAGCTTTCTTT.